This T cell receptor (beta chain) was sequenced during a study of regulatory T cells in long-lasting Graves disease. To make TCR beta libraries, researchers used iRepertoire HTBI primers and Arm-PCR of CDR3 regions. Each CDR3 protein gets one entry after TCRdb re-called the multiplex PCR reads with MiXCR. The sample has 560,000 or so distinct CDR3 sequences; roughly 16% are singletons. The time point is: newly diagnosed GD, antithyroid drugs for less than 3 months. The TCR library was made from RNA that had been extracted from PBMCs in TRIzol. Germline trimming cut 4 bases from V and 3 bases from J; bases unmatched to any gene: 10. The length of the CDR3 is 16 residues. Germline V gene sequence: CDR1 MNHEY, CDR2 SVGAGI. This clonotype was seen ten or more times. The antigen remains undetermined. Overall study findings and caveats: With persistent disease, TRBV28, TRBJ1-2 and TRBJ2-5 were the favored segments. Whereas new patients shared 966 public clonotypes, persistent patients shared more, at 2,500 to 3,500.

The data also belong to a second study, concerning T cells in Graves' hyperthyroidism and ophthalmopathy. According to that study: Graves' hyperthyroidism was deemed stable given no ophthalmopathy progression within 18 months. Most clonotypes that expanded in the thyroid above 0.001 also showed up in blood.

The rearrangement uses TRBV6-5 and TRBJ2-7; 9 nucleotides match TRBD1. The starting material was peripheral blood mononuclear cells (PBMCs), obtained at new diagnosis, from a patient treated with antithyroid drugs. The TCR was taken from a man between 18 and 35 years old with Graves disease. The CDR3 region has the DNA TGTGCCAGCAGTTTCCTAGAACCGACAGGGGGCTACGAGCAGTACTTC. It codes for CASSFLEPTGGYEQYF.